This TCR beta chain comes out of a study of shared clonotypes between healthy human individuals. For the study at large: The study drew on two women and a few men aged 18 to 49 as donors. Study-wide findings and caveats: Investigators expected sequencing depth to affect clonotype sharing among donors. Sampling used blood alone; tissue repertoires probably differ.

Measured with immunoSEQ multiplex PCR; TCRdb has only the in-frame clones, and not every one. The repertoire holds about 490,000 clones, with 65% to 80% as singletons. About this clone: Its cognate antigen is unknown.

The specimen sequenced was PBMCs. This clonotype was sampled from a woman in her thirties or forties in good health. Some clones in this sample may be carry-over from other donors' samples.

The CDR3 region is CASSLRRTLGPQHF. The CDR3 DNA is TGTGCCAGCAGCCTCCGCCGGACCCTGGGGCCCCAGCATTTT. The chain combines TRBV5-8 with TRBJ1-5, with no clear D. V was pared by 4 bases and J by 9 bases, with 17 bases between. CDR1 and CDR2 (germline): SGHTS, YDEGEE. This CDR3 region has 14 residues.